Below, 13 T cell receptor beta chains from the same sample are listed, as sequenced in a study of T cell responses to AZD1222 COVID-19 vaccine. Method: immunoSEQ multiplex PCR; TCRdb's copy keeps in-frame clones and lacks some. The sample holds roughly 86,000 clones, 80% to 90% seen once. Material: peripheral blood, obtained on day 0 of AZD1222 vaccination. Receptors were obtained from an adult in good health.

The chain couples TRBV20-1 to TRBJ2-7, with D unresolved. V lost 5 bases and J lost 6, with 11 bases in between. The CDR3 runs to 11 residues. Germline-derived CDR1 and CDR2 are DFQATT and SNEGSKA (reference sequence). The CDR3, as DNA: TGCAGTGCTGGACGGTGGGGCGAGCAGTACTTC. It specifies CSAGRWGEQYF.

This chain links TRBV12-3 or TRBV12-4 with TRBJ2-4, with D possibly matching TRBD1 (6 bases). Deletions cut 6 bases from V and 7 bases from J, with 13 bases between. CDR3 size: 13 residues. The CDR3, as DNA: TGTGCCAGCAGGACCACAGGGAAGAACATTCAGTACTTC. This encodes CASRTTGKNIQYF.

In nucleotides, the CDR3 is TGTGCCAGCAGCTTGATTGGGGACAGTCGAAAGGTAGGGGAAAAACTGTTTTTT. Protein sequence: CASSLIGDSRKVGEKLFF. The chain uses TRBV11-2 and TRBJ1-4; 7 bases line up with TRBD1. The CDR3 runs to 18 residues. Trimming removed 3 bases from V and 8 bases from J; junction bases left unmatched: 18. Germline V CDR1 and CDR2: SGHAT, FQNNGV.

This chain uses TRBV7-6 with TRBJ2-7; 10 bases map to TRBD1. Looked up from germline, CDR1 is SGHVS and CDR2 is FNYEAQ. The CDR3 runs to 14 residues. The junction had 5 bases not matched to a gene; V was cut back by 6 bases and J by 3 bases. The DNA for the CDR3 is TGTGCCAGCAGTCCGGGACAGGGGTTCTACGAGCAGTACTTC. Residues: CASSPGQGFYEQYF.

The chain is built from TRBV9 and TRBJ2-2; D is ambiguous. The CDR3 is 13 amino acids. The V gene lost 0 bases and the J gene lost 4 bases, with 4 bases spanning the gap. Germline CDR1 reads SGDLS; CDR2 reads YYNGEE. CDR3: CASSVAPTGELFF. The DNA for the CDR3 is TGTGCCAGCAGCGTAGCTCCCACCGGGGAGCTGTTTTTT. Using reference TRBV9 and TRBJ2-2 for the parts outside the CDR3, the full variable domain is DSGVTQTPKHLITATGQRVTLRCSPRSGDLSVYWYQQSLDQGLQFLIQYYNGEERAKGNILERFSAQQFPDLHSELNLSSLELGDSALYFCASSVAPTGELFFGEGSRLTVL.

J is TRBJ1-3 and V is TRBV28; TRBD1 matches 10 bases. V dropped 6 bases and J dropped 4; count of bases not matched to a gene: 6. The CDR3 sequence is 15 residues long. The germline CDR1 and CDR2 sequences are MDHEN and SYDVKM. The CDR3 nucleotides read TGTGCCAGCAGCTTGGGACAGGGGTGGGGAAACACCATATATTTT. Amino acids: CASSLGQGWGNTIYF.

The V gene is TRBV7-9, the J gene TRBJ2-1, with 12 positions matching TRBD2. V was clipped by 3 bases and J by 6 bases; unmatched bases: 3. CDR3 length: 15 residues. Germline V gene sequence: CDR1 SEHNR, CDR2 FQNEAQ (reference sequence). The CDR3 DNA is TGTGCCAGCAGCTTGGGGACTAGCGGGTTCAATGAGCAGTTCTTC. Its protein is CASSLGTSGFNEQFF.

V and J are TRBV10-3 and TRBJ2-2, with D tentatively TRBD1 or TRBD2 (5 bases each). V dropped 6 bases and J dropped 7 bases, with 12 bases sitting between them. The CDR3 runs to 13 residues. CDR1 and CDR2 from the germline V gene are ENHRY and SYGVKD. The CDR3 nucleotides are TGTGCCATCAGGGGGGACCAGGGCGGGGAGCTGTTTTTT. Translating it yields CAIRGDQGGELFF.

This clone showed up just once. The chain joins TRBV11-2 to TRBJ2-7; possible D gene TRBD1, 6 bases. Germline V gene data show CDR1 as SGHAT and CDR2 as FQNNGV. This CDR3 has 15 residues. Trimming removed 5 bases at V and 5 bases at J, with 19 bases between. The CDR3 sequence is CASSHPPQGRDEQYF. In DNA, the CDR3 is TGTGCCAGCAGCCACCCTCCACAGGGTCGCGACGAGCAGTACTTC.

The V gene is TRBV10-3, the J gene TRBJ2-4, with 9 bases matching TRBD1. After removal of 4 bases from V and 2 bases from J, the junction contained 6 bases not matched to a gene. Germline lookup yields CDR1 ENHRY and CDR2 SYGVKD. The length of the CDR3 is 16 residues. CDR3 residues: CAISATGGDPKNIQYF. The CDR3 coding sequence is TGTGCCATCAGTGCCACAGGGGGCGATCCCAAAAACATTCAGTACTTC.

The CDR3 DNA sequence: TGTGCCAGCATTCCCCTGGGAGAAACAGGGGTGGGAGAAAAACTGTTTTTT. Translated, it gives CASIPLGETGVGEKLFF. The chain links TRBV9 to TRBJ1-4; TRBD1 aligns across 7 bases. The CDR3 extends over 17 amino acids. The germline V gene encodes CDR1 SGDLS and CDR2 YYNGEE. Trimming at V came to 6 bases and at J to 8 bases, leaving 19 bases not matched to a gene.

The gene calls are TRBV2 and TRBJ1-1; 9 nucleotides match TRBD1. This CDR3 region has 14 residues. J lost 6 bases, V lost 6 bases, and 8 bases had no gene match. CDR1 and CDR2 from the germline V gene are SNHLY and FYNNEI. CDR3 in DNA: TGTGCCAGCAGGAGTACAGGGGGCGCGGCTGAAGCTTTCTTT. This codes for CASRSTGGAAEAFF.

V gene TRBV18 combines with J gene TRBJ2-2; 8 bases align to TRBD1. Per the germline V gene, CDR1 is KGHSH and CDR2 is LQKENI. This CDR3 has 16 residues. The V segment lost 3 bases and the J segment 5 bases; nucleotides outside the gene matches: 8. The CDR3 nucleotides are TGTGCCAGCTCACCGGACAGGGACGTGGGAACCGGGGAGCTGTTTTTT. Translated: CASSPDRDVGTGELFF.